This TCR beta chain was documented in a study of shared clonotypes between healthy human individuals. Measured with immunoSEQ multiplex PCR; TCRdb has only the in-frame clones, and not every one. Of about 2 million clones listed, about 95% are singletons. Positive CCR7 selection of CD45RO-negative cells yielded the naive CD8 cells, and terminally differentiated effector memory CD45RA+ cells were excluded. About this clone: Antigen specificity is unknown.

The V gene's germline CDR1 is SNHLY and CDR2 FYNNEI. The CDR3 sequence is 15 residues long. Losses at the gene ends were 2 bases for V and 4 bases for J; bases not matched to a gene: 6. Study results and caveats: What naive subsets generally showed was a larger estimated richness than memory subsets showed.

This clonotype originated in a man in his late teens or twenties in good health. Sequencing input: naive CD8+ T cells sorted from blood. The chain uses TRBV2 and TRBJ1-2, with 8 bases fitting TRBD1. The CDR3 nucleotides read TGTGCCAGCAGTGAATTTCTTACAGGGGGCTATGGCTACACCTTC. This translates into CASSEFLTGGYGYTF.